This is a list of T cell receptor beta chains from one sample in a study of T-cell reconstitution after alpha-beta-depleted transplantation in children. Each CDR3 protein gets one entry after TCRdb re-called the PCR reads with MiXCR. Seen here are about 600,000 distinct CDR3 sequences, roughly 23% observed once, and the top ten hold over 12%. This sample comprised PBMCs, mostly from graft donor cells, obtained 360 days after TCRalphabeta/CD19-depleted stem cell transplant. The receptor source for this set is a boy younger than two who had a stem cell transplant for acute myeloid leukemia, so the T cells may come from the graft donor. Each CDR3 is given without its conserved first and last residue.

v_call cdr3_aa
TRBV7-9 ASSEGQPGANVLT
TRBV27 ASSRGGRQETQY
TRBV9 ASSPSRRDRVHEQY
TRBV4-3 ASSPLRGTSPYYEQY
TRBV7-2 ASSPTNRQTSNTEAF
TRBV12-3/TRBV12-4 ASIPSERQRLTGELF
TRBV11-2 ASSIKISGANVLT
TRBV7-9 ASSKPGQTYEQY
TRBV20-1 SASSDRGEFHTEAF
TRBV7-3 ASSQTTFTGELF
TRBV29-1 SVPAAIGGPEAF